This TCR beta chain was captured by sequencing in a study of T cell responses to AZD1222 COVID-19 vaccine. Looking at the study overall: Pooling was applied to second doses at about 4 or about 12 weeks.

As concerns this clone: Its antigen remains unknown.

Points from the study as a whole: Possibly, clonal diversity was underestimated; donors were largely white British and included more females.

CDR1 SGHVS and CDR2 FQNEAQ come from the germline V gene. The CDR3 sequence is 14 residues long. V lost 7 bases and J lost 1, with 14 bases in between. TCRdb keeps only in-frame clones here, not all; method: immunoSEQ multiplex PCR. The profile shows around 79,000 clones, around nine tenths of them singletons. The sequenced sample was peripheral blood, obtained on day 0 of AZD1222 vaccination. The chain recombines TRBV7-8 with TRBJ2-7; D perhaps matches TRBD2 (6 bases). This clonotype originated in an adult in good health. CDR3 DNA sequence: TGTGCCAGCACTAACCGGGGGAGTTCCTACGAGCAGTACTTC. Protein product: CASTNRGSSYEQYF.